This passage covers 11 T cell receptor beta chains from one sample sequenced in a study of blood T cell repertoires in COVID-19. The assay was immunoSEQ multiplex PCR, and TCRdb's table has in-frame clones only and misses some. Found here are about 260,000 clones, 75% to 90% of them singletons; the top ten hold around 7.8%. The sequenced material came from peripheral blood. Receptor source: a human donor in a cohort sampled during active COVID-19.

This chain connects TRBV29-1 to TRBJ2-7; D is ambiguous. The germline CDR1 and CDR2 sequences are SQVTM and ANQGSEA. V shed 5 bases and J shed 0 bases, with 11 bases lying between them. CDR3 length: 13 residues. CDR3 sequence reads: CSVLAKISYEQYF. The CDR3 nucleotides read TGCAGCGTTCTTGCTAAAATCTCCTACGAGCAGTACTTC.

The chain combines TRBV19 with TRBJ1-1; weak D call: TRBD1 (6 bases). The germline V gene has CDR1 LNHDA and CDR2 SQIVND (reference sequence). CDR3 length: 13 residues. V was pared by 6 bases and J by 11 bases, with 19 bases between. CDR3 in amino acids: CASRSQGFGWAFF. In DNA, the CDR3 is TGTGCCAGTAGATCACAGGGATTTGGATGGGCTTTCTTT.

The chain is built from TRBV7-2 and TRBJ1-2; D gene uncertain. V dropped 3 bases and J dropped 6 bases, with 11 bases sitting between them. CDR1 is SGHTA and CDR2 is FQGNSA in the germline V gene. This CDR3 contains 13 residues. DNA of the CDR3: TGTGCCAGCAGCTTTGATCCGAGAGATGGCTACACCTTC. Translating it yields CASSFDPRDGYTF.

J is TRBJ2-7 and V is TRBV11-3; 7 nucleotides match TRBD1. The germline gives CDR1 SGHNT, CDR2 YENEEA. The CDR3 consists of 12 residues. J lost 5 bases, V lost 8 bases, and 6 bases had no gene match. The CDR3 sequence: CASGNRGNEQYF. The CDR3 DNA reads TGTGCCAGCGGAAACAGGGGAAACGAGCAGTACTTC.

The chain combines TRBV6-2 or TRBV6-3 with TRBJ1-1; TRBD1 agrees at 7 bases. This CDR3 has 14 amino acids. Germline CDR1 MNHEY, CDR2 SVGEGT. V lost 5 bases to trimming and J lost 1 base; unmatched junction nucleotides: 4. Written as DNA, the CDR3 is TGTGCCAGCAGTCTATGGACAGGGAACACTGAAGCTTTCTTT. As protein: CASSLWTGNTEAFF.

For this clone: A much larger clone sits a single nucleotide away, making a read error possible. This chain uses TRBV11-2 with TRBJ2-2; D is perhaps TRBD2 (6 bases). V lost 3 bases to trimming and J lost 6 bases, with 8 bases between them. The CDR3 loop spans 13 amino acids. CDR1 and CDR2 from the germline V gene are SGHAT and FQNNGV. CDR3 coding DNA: TGTGCCAGCAGCTTGGGAGGTCCCGGGGAGCTGTTTTTT. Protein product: CASSLGGPGELFF.

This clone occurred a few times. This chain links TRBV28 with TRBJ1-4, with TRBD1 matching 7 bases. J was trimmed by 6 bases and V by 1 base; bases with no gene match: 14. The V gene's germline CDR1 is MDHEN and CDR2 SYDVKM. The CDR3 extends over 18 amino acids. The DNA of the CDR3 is TGTGCCAGCAGTTTATTGTATTTTGGGGACAGTCCCCATGAAAAACTGTTTTTT. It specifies CASSLLYFGDSPHEKLFF.

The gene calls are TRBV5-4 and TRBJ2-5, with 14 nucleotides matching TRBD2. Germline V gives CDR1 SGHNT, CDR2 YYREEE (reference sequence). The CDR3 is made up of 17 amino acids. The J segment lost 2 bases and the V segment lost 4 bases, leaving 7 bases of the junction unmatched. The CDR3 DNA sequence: TGTGCCAGCAGCCCGGGACTAGCGGGGGACCTACAAGAGACCCAGTACTTC. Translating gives CASSPGLAGDLQETQYF.

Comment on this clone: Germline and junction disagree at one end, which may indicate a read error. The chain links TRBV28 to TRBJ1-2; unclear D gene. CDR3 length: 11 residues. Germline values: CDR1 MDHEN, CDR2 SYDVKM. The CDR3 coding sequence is TGTGCCAGCAGTTCGCCGGGAGAACGCGACTTC. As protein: CASSSPGERDF.

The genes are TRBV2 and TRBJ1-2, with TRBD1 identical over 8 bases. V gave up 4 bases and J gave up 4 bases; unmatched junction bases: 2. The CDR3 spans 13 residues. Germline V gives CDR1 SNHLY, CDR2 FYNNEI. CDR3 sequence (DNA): TGTGCCAGCAGTGGACAGGGGACCTATGGCTACACCTTC. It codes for CASSGQGTYGYTF.

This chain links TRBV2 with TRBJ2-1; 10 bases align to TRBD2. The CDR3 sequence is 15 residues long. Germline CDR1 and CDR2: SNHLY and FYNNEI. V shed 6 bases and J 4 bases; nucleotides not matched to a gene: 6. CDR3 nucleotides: TGTGCCAGCAGCGGTGGACTAGCGGATTACAATGAGCAGTTCTTC. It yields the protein CASSGGLADYNEQFF. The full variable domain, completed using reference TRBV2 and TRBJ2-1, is EPEVTQTPSHQVTQMGQEVILRCVPISNHLYFYWYRQILGQKVEFLVSFYNNEISEKSEIFDDQFSVERPDGSNFTLKIRSTKLEDSAMYFCASSGGLADYNEQFFGPGTRLTVL.